The 30 T cell receptor beta chains below come from one sample, sequenced in a study of human T cells and chemical hapten exposure. One entry per CDR3 protein results from TCRdb running MiXCR on the RACE reads. There are roughly 200,000 distinct CDR3 sequences in the sample; about 22% occur only once, and about 2.3% lies in the top ten. Time point meaning: patch test 3, about 24 weeks after DPC sensitization. Treatment of the sample: therapeutic diphenylcyclopropenone sensitization with weekly scalp DPC. Specimen: whole blood, collected in connection with sensitization to the hapten diphenylcyclopropenone (DPC). The receptors shown here come from a woman in her 40s with alopecia areata. Some clones in this sample may be carry-over from other donors' samples.

This clonotype occurred many times. The gene calls are TRBV6-2 or TRBV6-3 and TRBJ2-1; D call uncertain. Per germline, CDR1 MNHEY and CDR2 SVGEGT. This CDR3 region has 13 residues. V was pared by 5 bases and J by 5 bases, with 10 bases between. The CDR3 nucleotides read TGTGCCAGCAGTGACTTGAAAGACAATGAGCAGTTCTTC. Translating it yields CASSDLKDNEQFF.

This clonotype came up a few times. This rearrangement joins TRBV28 to TRBJ1-4; 8 bases are shared with TRBD1. The CDR3 runs 13 residues. V dropped 8 bases and J dropped 8; count of bases not matched to a gene: 7. The germline gives CDR1 MDHEN, CDR2 SYDVKM. The CDR3 DNA reads as TGTGCCAGCGGCAGGGGGCGGTGGGAAAAACTGTTTTTT. This encodes CASGRGRWEKLFF.

The gene calls are TRBV27 and TRBJ1-1; D ambiguous. The CDR3 spans 14 residues. Trimming removed 3 bases from V and 2 bases from J, with 10 bases in between. Germline loops: CDR1 MNHEY, CDR2 SMNVEV (reference sequence). In DNA, the CDR3 is TGTGCCAGCAGTTTGTCAGAACTAAACACTGAAGCTTTCTTT. It yields the protein CASSLSELNTEAFF.

A few counts support this clonotype. The rearrangement links TRBV7-2 to TRBJ2-7; D remains unclear. The CDR3 has 13 amino acids. CDR1 and CDR2 from the germline V gene are SGHTA and FQGNSA. V gave up 8 bases and J gave up 4 bases, with 15 bases separating them. The CDR3 DNA is TGTGCCAGCTCCCCCAGTCCCGATTACGAGCAGTACTTC. Translation: CASSPSPDYEQYF.

This clonotype has just a few counts. The chain is built from TRBV5-1 and TRBJ2-5; D is perhaps TRBD2 (6 bases). Germline lookup yields CDR1 SGHRS and CDR2 YFSETQ. The CDR3 is 16 residues long. Trimming removed 0 bases at V and 4 bases at J, with 16 bases between. CDR3 bases: TGCGCCAGCAGCTTGGCCGGGAGTGGAGTGGGAGAGACCCAGTACTTC. This encodes CASSLAGSGVGETQYF.

V gene TRBV11-2 combines with J gene TRBJ2-2; D remains unclear. Germline-derived CDR1 and CDR2 are SGHAT and FQNNGV. This CDR3 comprises 11 residues. Trimming took off 1 base at V and 7 bases at J, with 1 base between the two ends. The DNA of the CDR3 is TGTGCCAGCAGCTTAGTCGGGGAGCTGTTTTTT. It codes for CASSLVGELFF.

This rearrangement joins TRBV9 to TRBJ2-1; 10 bases align to TRBD2. This CDR3 is 15 amino acids long. CDR1 and CDR2 from the germline V gene are SGDLS and YYNGEE. V gave up 3 bases and J gave up 3 bases; unmatched junction bases: 3. CDR3 nucleotides: TGTGCCAGCAGCGCTAGCGGGGGCCTCTACAATGAGCAGTTCTTC. Protein product: CASSASGGLYNEQFF.

This clonotype has a handful of counts. J is TRBJ1-1 and V is TRBV28; 7 bases are a match to TRBD1. Trimming took 7 bases from V and 9 from J; bases not matched to a gene: 17. This CDR3 region has 15 residues. Germline V CDR1 and CDR2: MDHEN, SYDVKM. The CDR3 nucleotides are TGTGCCAGCACCTCAACCGGGACAGAAAAAAGACAAGCTTTCTTT. This codes for CASTSTGTEKRQAFF.

This clonotype was counted a few times. J is TRBJ2-3 and V is TRBV5-1; 8 bases match TRBD1. The CDR3 length is 16 residues. CDR1 is SGHRS and CDR2 is YFSETQ in the germline V gene. Trimming removed 4 bases from V and 4 bases from J; junction bases left unmatched: 11. CDR3 in DNA: TGCGCCAGCAGCGGGGGACAGGTCCATCGAGCAGATACGCAGTATTTT. Translation gives CASSGGQVHRADTQYF.

This chain connects TRBV4-3 to TRBJ2-3; the D gene is possibly TRBD2 (6 bases). The germline V gene has CDR1 LGHNA and CDR2 YSLEER. The ends were cut back, 1 base at V and 4 bases at J, with 6 bases in the middle. This CDR3 is built from 13 residues. Here the CDR3 reads CASSQASADTQYF. CDR3 DNA sequence: TGCGCCAGCAGCCAAGCTAGCGCAGATACGCAGTATTTT.

The rearrangement links TRBV20-1 to TRBJ2-1; TRBD2 agrees at 11 bases. Germline lookup yields CDR1 DFQATT and CDR2 SNEGSKA (reference sequence). V lost 6 bases and J lost 10; bases outside the gene matches: 14. The CDR3 is made up of 15 amino acids. The CDR3 protein is CSAPRGGLAALEQFF. The CDR3 DNA reads as TGCAGTGCCCCGCGGGGGGGACTAGCGGCTTTGGAGCAGTTCTTC.

This chain uses TRBV12-5 with TRBJ2-1, with 8 bases matching TRBD2. The trim removed 5 bases at V and 3 bases at J, leaving 12 bases unmatched. The germline CDR1 and CDR2 sequences are LGHNT and FRNRAP. CDR3 length equals 17 residues. The CDR3 loop reads CASGPPEAGGNYNEQFF. In DNA, the CDR3 is TGTGCTAGTGGTCCTCCGGAGGCGGGAGGAAACTACAATGAGCAGTTCTTC.

The chain joins TRBV20-1 to TRBJ2-7; 8 bases fit TRBD1. The CDR3 consists of 11 residues. The germline V gene has CDR1 DFQATT and CDR2 SNEGSKA (reference sequence). The DNA of the CDR3 is TGCAGCGTAGGGACAGGCGACGAGCAGTACTTC. Its protein product is CSVGTGDEQYF.

This clonotype was observed a handful of times. The genes are TRBV20-1 and TRBJ1-1; D is perhaps TRBD1 (5 bases). V gave up 3 bases and J gave up 0 bases, with 8 bases separating them. The CDR3 length is 13 residues. The germline V gene encodes CDR1 DFQATT and CDR2 SNEGSKA (reference sequence). In DNA, the CDR3 is TGCAGTGCTAGTGGACACGTGAACACTGAAGCTTTCTTT. Protein: CSASGHVNTEAFF.

Only a few counts were recorded for this clonotype. This rearrangement joins TRBV29-1 to TRBJ2-7, with D unresolved. The germline CDR1 and CDR2 sequences are SQVTM and ANQGSEA. V was cut by 3 bases and J by 0 bases, with 3 bases left in between. The CDR3 is 11 residues long. The DNA for the CDR3 is TGCAGCGTTGACGTCTCCTACGAGCAGTACTTC. Its protein product is CSVDVSYEQYF.

V gene TRBV15 combines with J gene TRBJ2-7; D perhaps matches TRBD2 (6 bases). V shed 3 bases and J shed 1 base, with 19 bases lying between them. This CDR3 is 17 amino acids long. Germline CDR1 reads LNHNV; CDR2 reads YYDKDF (reference sequence). The CDR3 sequence is CATSSIVTGLRSYEQYF. As DNA, the CDR3 is TGTGCCACCAGCAGTATAGTAACGGGACTGAGGTCCTACGAGCAGTACTTC. The full variable domain, in which reference TRBV15 and TRBJ2-7 provide the parts outside the CDR3, is DAMVIQNPRYQVTQFGKPVTLSCSQTLNHNVMYWYQQKSSQAPKLLFHYYDKDFNNEADTPDNFQSRRPNTSFCFLDIRSPGLGDTAMYLCATSSIVTGLRSYEQYFGPGTRLTVT.

This chain connects TRBV19 to TRBJ2-1; 15 nucleotides agree with TRBD2. With 6 bases clipped from V and 2 bases from J, the junction kept 8 bases outside the gene matches. CDR3 length: 18 amino acids. Germline CDR1 is LNHDA and CDR2 is SQIVND (reference sequence). CDR3: CASRDPGLAGGTYNEQFF. The CDR3 bases are TGTGCCAGTAGGGATCCGGGACTAGCGGGAGGAACCTACAATGAGCAGTTCTTC.

This clonotype was seen only a few times. The CDR3 loop is CASRVDGSPSYEQYF. In DNA form, the CDR3 reads TGTGCCAGCAGGGTTGACGGCTCCCCCTCCTACGAGCAGTACTTC. The chain employs TRBV6-6 and TRBJ2-7; D gene unclear. The V gene lost 6 bases and the J gene lost 0 bases, with 15 bases spanning the gap. The CDR3 loop spans 15 amino acids. Germline lookup yields CDR1 MNHNY and CDR2 SVGAGI (reference sequence).

The CDR3 sequence: CSAGRRTLSYGYTF. CDR3 coding DNA: TGCAGTGCCGGACGACGGACCCTTAGCTATGGCTACACCTTC. The chain has TRBV20-1 and TRBJ1-2; unclear D gene. The CDR3 loop spans 14 amino acids. Trimming pared 6 bases from V and 4 bases from J, leaving 18 bases between. Germline loops: CDR1 DFQATT, CDR2 SNEGSKA (reference sequence).

This clonotype was counted only a few times. This chain connects TRBV29-1 to TRBJ1-2; 7 positions match TRBD1. Germline CDR1 is SQVTM and CDR2 is ANQGSEA. This CDR3 is 12 amino acids long. V shed 6 bases and J 4 bases; nucleotides not matched to a gene: 5. CDR3 region: CSVQGQPYGYTF. The CDR3 nucleotides are TGCAGCGTCCAGGGACAGCCCTATGGCTACACCTTC.

The V call is TRBV12-3 or TRBV12-4, the J call TRBJ1-4; possibly TRBD1 for D (6 bases). V was clipped by 6 bases and J by 7 bases, with 12 bases between them. This CDR3 comprises 13 residues. CDR3 amino acids: CASRREGGEKLFF. The DNA of the CDR3 is TGTGCCAGCAGACGAGAAGGGGGTGAAAAACTGTTTTTT.

This chain uses TRBV11-2 with TRBJ1-6; possible D gene TRBD1, 6 bases. This CDR3 is built from 16 residues. Looked up from germline, CDR1 is SGHAT and CDR2 is FQNNGV. V was trimmed by 5 bases and J by 0 bases, leaving 11 bases between them. The DNA of the CDR3 is TGTGCCAGCAGCGGAGGACAGTTCTCCTATAATTCACCCCTCCACTTT. It yields the protein CASSGGQFSYNSPLHF.

This clonotype has more than one count but fewer than ten. This chain uses TRBV10-3 with TRBJ1-5; a weak D match, TRBD1 (6 bases). The CDR3 has 15 amino acids. V was cut by 0 bases and J by 6 bases, with 12 bases left in between. CDR1 is ENHRY, CDR2 SYGVKD, per germline. The CDR3 nucleotides are TGTGCCATCAGTGAGTCCCGGGGGGCTGGTCAGCCCCAGCATTTT. Encoded protein: CAISESRGAGQPQHF.

The sample holds a few counts of this clonotype. This chain connects TRBV3-1 to TRBJ2-1, with 10 bases lining up with TRBD2. Germline loops: CDR1 LGHDT, CDR2 YNNKEL (reference sequence). CDR3 size: 18 residues. The junction had 6 bases not matched to a gene; V was cut back by 1 base and J by 0 bases. CDR3 protein: CASSQVHASGSSYNEQFF. The CDR3, as DNA: TGTGCCAGCAGCCAAGTCCATGCTAGCGGGAGCTCCTACAATGAGCAGTTCTTC.

The chain links TRBV28 to TRBJ1-5, with TRBD1 as a possible D gene (5 bases). Germline CDR1 and CDR2: MDHEN and SYDVKM. The CDR3 runs 13 residues. V was pared by 6 bases and J by 4 bases, with 10 bases between. CDR3 region: CASRISGNQPQHF. In DNA form, the CDR3 reads TGTGCCAGCAGGATATCAGGGAATCAGCCCCAGCATTTT. Variable domain in full (rest from reference TRBV28 and TRBJ1-5): DVKVTQSSRYLVKRTGEKVFLECVQDMDHENMFWYRQDPGLGLRLIYFSYDVKMKEKGDIPEGYSVSREKKERFSLILESASTNQTSMYLCASRISGNQPQHFGDGTRLSIL.

The CDR3 nucleotides are TGCAGTACAGCCGACTCTGGAAACACCATATATTTT. This gives the protein CSTADSGNTIYF. V and J are TRBV29-1 and TRBJ1-3; D remains ambiguous. CDR3 length: 12 residues. Looked up from germline, CDR1 is SQVTM and CDR2 is ANQGSEA.

The chain recombines TRBV28 with TRBJ2-7; TRBD1 aligns across 9 bases. The CDR3 runs to 16 residues. Losses at the gene ends were 5 bases for V and 5 bases for J; bases not matched to a gene: 13. The V gene's germline CDR1 is MDHEN and CDR2 SYDVKM. The CDR3 is CASSGTDRGSFNEQYF. The CDR3 bases are TGTGCCAGCAGTGGAACGGACAGGGGATCATTCAACGAGCAGTACTTC.

This clonotype came up a few times. The CDR3 region has the DNA TGTGCCAGCAACATCGGGGGAGGCTCACCCCTCCACTTT. Its protein product is CASNIGGGSPLHF. The chain joins TRBV7-2 to TRBJ1-6, with D possibly TRBD1 on 5 matching bases. With 7 bases removed from V and 10 bases from J, the gap between germline ends came to 14 bases. CDR1 and CDR2 from the germline V gene are SGHTA and FQGNSA. The CDR3 has 13 residues.

For the CDR3, the DNA is TGTGCCAGCAGCTTAGATACTAGCGGAACCTACGAGCAGTACTTC. The encoded protein is CASSLDTSGTYEQYF. V and J are TRBV11-2 and TRBJ2-7; 8 nucleotides agree with TRBD2. CDR3 length equals 15 residues. Germline V gives CDR1 SGHAT, CDR2 FQNNGV. V dropped 0 bases and J dropped 2; count of bases not matched to a gene: 3.

The table lists this clonotype with a few counts. This sequence joins TRBV11-2 and TRBJ2-1; D ambiguous. V lost 5 bases and J 5 bases, leaving 10 bases between the germline ends. The germline gives CDR1 SGHAT, CDR2 FQNNGV. This CDR3 has 13 amino acids. DNA of the CDR3: TGTGCCAGCAGCCAAAATCGGGACAATGAGCAGTTCTTC. It specifies CASSQNRDNEQFF.